A selection of T cell receptor beta chains follows, all from one sample in a study of T cells in Graves' hyperthyroidism and ophthalmopathy. TCRdb re-called the multiplex PCR reads through MiXCR, storing one row per CDR3 protein. The table has about 600,000 distinct CDR3 sequences, 14% seen once. Sequencing was carried out using blood. All receptors derive from a woman in her forties or fifties with Graves' ophthalmopathy. CDR3s include the opening cysteine and the closing phenylalanine or tryptophan. A D gene is named only where the DNA matches it firmly. Clone size is shown for a subset of rows, as once, few, many or a class of expanded clone.

cdr3_nt	cdr3_aa	d_call	v_call	j_call	clone_size
TGTGCCAGCAGCTTAGACCCGAACTTGGTGAGCTCTGGAAACACCATATATTTT	CASSLDPNLVSSGNTIYF	-	TRBV7-9	TRBJ1-3	few
TGCGCCAGCAGCCAGGTACGGAACACTGAAGCTTTCTTT	CASSQVRNTEAFF	-	TRBV4-3	TRBJ1-1	many
TGTGCCAGCAGGACCGACAGGGGTAGAGGGGAGACCCAGTACTTC	CASRTDRGRGETQYF	TRBD1	TRBV2	TRBJ2-5	many
TGTGCCAGCAGCCTAGCGGTCGGGTTTCGGAGCTCCTACGAGCAGTACTTC	CASSLAVGFRSSYEQYF	TRBD2	TRBV7-2	TRBJ2-7	-
TGTGCCAGCTCACCAGGCAGGGGGCTGGGTGGCTACACCTTC	CASSPGRGLGGYTF	TRBD1	TRBV18	TRBJ1-2	many
TGTGCCAGCAGTTTACCTAGCGGGATAAGACGTCGGAAGGAGCAGTTCTTC	CASSLPSGIRRRKEQFF	TRBD2	TRBV28	TRBJ2-1	-
TGTGCCAGCAGTCGGGACAGCCACACTGAAGCTTTCTTT	CASSRDSHTEAFF	TRBD1	TRBV12-3/TRBV12-4	TRBJ1-1	many
TGCGCCAGCAGCCAGATAATCGGGACACTTAAAACGTCTTCACCCCTCCACTTT	CASSQIIGTLKTSSPLHF	-	TRBV4-3	TRBJ1-6	-
TGTGCCACCAGCAGAGATCTCGTGGCCTCTTATCAGCCCCAGCATTTT	CATSRDLVASYQPQHF	-	TRBV15	TRBJ1-5	-
TGTGCCAGCAGTTACGTAGGGACACTTCAGTACAATGAGCAGTTCTTC	CASSYVGTLQYNEQFF	-	TRBV6-5	TRBJ2-1	few
TGTGCCAGCAGCGCATCGCGGGGGGCTCCCTCTAGCACAGATACGCAGTATTTT	CASSASRGAPSSTDTQYF	TRBD2	TRBV14	TRBJ2-3	few
TGTGCCAGCAGGGGCAGGGTTGACAATGAGCAGTTCTTC	CASRGRVDNEQFF	-	TRBV11-3	TRBJ2-1	-
TGTGCCAGCAGTTACTCGAACTCCTCTGGGGCCAACGTCCTGACTTTC	CASSYSNSSGANVLTF	-	TRBV6-2/TRBV6-3	TRBJ2-6	few
TGTGCCAGCAGGATGGACAGGGGGCTCGGAAAACTGTCTTTT	CASRMDRGLGKLSF	TRBD1	TRBV27	TRBJ1-4	few
TGTGCCAGCAGTCCCGGACTAGTCGGTACGCAGTATTTT	CASSPGLVGTQYF	TRBD2	TRBV7-3	TRBJ2-3	many
TGCGCCAGCAGCAGGGGGCTGGCAACTAATGAAAAACTGTTTTTT	CASSRGLATNEKLFF	TRBD1	TRBV5-1	TRBJ1-4	-
TGTGCCAGCAGTTTGGCTCTAGCGGGAAGCGTTGCCAAAAACATTCAGTACTTC	CASSLALAGSVAKNIQYF	TRBD2	TRBV28	TRBJ2-4	many
TGTGCCAGTAAGGACAGGGTCGAGACTGAAGCTTTCTTT	CASKDRVETEAFF	TRBD1	TRBV19	TRBJ1-1	-
TGTGCCAGTAGTATTCTAGCGGGACTTTACAATGAGCAGTTCTTC	CASSILAGLYNEQFF	TRBD2	TRBV19	TRBJ2-1	-
TGTGCCAGCAGGGACGGGACAGTGAGCTTCTACGAGCAGTACTTC	CASRDGTVSFYEQYF	TRBD1	TRBV12-3/TRBV12-4	TRBJ2-7	many
TGTGCCAGCAGCAGAGGGACAGGGGTGTCTGGGGATAATTCACCCCTCCACTTT	CASSRGTGVSGDNSPLHF	TRBD1	TRBV7-9	TRBJ1-6	-
TGCGCCAGCAGCCAAAGGGGAGGAGGCTACACCTTC	CASSQRGGGYTF	-	TRBV4-3	TRBJ1-2	-
TGCAGTGCTAGGACTAGCGGGAGGGAATACAATGAGCAGTTCTTC	CSARTSGREYNEQFF	TRBD2	TRBV20-1	TRBJ2-1	many
TGTGCCAGCAGTATCATGGGGGGTAGCGGGAGGTCCTACAATGAGCAGTTCTTC	CASSIMGGSGRSYNEQFF	TRBD2	TRBV28	TRBJ2-1	many